This T cell receptor (beta chain) was identified during a study of blood T cell repertoires in COVID-19. The authors' processing: By means of reference gene primer amplification, nucleated cell counts were estimated. The data were produced by immunoSEQ multiplex PCR, yet TCRdb's version contains in-frame clones alone and is incomplete. Clone size and V and J calls were adopted from that table, with D and trimming inferred from the DNA. This sample has 300,000 to 350,000 clones, with around 90% found just once. The germline CDR1 and CDR2 sequences are SEHNR and FQNEAQ (reference sequence). The V segment lost 5 bases and the J segment 7 bases; nucleotides outside the gene matches: 9. The CDR3 covers 15 residues.

The J gene is TRBJ2-1, the V gene TRBV7-9, with 9 nucleotides matching TRBD1. The TCR sequence derives from a man between 25 and 39 years old with COVID-19, enrolled during active disease. Input material: peripheral blood. This CDR3 reads CASSHGTGSSNEQFF. The CDR3 region has the DNA TGTGCCAGCAGCCACGGGACAGGGAGTAGTAATGAGCAGTTCTTC.